This entry lists 7 T cell receptor beta chains sequenced from one sample in a study of T-cell reconstitution after alpha-beta-depleted transplantation in children. Preparation of the TCRbeta library was carried out with unique molecular identifiers. TCRdb fed the PCR reads into MiXCR, producing one record per CDR3 protein. The sample lists about 110,000 distinct CDR3 sequences; approximately 6.6% were seen once. The material was PBMCs, mostly from graft donor cells, obtained 360 days after TCRalphabeta/CD19-depleted stem cell transplant. All receptors come from a male patient aged 2-15 years who had a stem cell transplant for acute lymphoblastic leukemia, so the T cells may come from the graft donor.

This clonotype was found many times. As DNA, the CDR3 is TGTGCCAGCGGCGCGGGCTACACCTTC. Its protein product is CASGAGYTF. The rearrangement uses TRBV7-2 and TRBJ1-2; no clear D. CDR3 size: 9 residues. CDR1 is SGHTA, CDR2 FQGNSA, per germline. V shed 8 bases and J shed 8 bases, with 6 bases lying between them.

This clonotype was detected ten times or more. The chain carries TRBV6-2 or TRBV6-3 and TRBJ1-5; 8 bases line up with TRBD1. V lost 5 bases and J lost 2; bases outside the gene matches: 11. The CDR3 is 17 residues long. Germline CDR1 is MNHEY and CDR2 is SVGEGT. For the CDR3, the DNA is TGTGCCAGCAGTCCGACAGGGGAGGTTAGGCGCAATCAGCCCCAGCATTTT. It is translated as CASSPTGEVRRNQPQHF.

This clonotype was recorded a few times. The chain is built from TRBV6-1 and TRBJ1-2; D ambiguous. The V end lost 8 bases, the J end lost 1 base, and 20 bases lay between the germline ends. The CDR3 totals 16 residues. Germline V gives CDR1 MNHNS, CDR2 SASEGT. CDR3 bases: TGTGCCAGCCTTCAGCCCAGGCGGGATCGTAACTATGGCTACACCTTC. Amino acids: CASLQPRRDRNYGYTF.

The table lists this clonotype with a few counts. The chain has TRBV18 and TRBJ2-7; tentative D call: TRBD1 (6 bases). Trimming shortened V by 4 bases and J by 7 bases, and 26 bases separated the two germline ends. Germline lookup yields CDR1 KGHSH and CDR2 LQKENI. The CDR3 has 17 residues. DNA for the CDR3: TGTGCCAGCTCACTCCTACACACCGGGACATCTCCTAGGGAGCAGTACTTC. Translated, it gives CASSLLHTGTSPREQYF.

There are many counts of this clonotype. This chain links TRBV29-1 with TRBJ2-1, with 7 bases that match TRBD1. This CDR3 is 15 amino acids long. Germline V gene data show CDR1 as SQVTM and CDR2 as ANQGSEA. With 2 bases clipped from V and 3 bases from J, the junction kept 7 bases outside the gene matches. The DNA of the CDR3 is TGCAGCGTTGAACAGTGGGACAGATACTACAATGAGCAGTTCTTC. As protein: CSVEQWDRYYNEQFF.

With regard to this clonotype: The conserved phenylalanine or tryptophan normally closing the CDR3 is absent here, so this likely arose from a read error. The J gene is TRBJ2-7, the V gene TRBV28; 8 nucleotides line up with TRBD2. The CDR3 has 16 amino acids. V was clipped by 3 bases and J by 3 bases; unmatched bases: 10. Germline V CDR1 and CDR2: MDHEN, SYDVKM. In DNA, the CDR3 is TGTGCCAGCAGTTTGAAGATCGGGAGGGGAGGCTACGAGCAGTACTGC. It specifies CASSLKIGRGGYEQYC.

This chain connects TRBV7-2 to TRBJ1-5, with unresolved D. Per germline, CDR1 SGHTA and CDR2 FQGNSA. V was pared by 1 base and J by 7 bases, with 11 bases between. CDR3 length: 14 residues. CDR3 residues: CASSLGSVGQPQHF. The CDR3, as DNA: TGTGCCAGCAGCTTAGGGTCAGTTGGACAGCCCCAGCATTTT.